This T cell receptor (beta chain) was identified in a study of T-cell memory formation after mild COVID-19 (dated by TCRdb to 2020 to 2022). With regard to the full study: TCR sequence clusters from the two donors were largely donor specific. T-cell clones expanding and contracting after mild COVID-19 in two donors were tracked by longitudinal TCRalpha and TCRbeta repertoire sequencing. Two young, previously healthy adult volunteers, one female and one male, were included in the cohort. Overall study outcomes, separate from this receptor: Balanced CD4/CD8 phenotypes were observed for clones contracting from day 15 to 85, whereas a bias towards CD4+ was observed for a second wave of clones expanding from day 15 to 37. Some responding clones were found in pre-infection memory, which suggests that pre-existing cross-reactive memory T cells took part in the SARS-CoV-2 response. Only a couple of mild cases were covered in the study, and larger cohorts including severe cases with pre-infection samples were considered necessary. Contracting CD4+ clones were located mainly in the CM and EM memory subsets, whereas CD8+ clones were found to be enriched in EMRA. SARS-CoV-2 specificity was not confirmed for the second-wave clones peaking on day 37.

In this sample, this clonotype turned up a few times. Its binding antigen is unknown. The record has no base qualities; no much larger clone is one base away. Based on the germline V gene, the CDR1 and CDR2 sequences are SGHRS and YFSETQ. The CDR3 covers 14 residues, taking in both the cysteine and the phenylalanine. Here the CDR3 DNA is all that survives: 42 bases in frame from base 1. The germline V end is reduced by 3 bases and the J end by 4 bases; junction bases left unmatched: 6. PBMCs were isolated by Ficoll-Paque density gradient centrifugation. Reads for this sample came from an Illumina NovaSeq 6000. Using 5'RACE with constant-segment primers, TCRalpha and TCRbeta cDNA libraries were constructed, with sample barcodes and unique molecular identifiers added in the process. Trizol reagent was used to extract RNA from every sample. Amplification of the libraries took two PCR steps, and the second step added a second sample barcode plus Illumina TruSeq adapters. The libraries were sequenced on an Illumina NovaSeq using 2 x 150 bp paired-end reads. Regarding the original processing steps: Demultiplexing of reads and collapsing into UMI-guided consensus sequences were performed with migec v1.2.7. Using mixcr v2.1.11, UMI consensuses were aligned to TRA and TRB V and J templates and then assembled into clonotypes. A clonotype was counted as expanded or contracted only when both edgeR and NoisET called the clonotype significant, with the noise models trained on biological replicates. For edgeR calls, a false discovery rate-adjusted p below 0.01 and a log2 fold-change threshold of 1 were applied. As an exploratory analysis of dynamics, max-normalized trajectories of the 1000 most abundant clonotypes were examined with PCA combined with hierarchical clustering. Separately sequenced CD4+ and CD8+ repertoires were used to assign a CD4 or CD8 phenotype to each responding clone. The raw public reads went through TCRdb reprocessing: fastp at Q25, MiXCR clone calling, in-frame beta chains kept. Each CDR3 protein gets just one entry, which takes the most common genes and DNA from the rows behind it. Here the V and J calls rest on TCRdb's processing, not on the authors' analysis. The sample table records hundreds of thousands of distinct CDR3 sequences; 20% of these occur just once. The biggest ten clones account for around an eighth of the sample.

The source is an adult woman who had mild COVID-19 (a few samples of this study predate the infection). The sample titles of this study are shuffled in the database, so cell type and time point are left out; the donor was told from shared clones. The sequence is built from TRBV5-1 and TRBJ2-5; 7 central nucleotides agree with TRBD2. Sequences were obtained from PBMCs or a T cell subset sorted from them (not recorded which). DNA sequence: TGCGCCAGCAGCTCTCAGGGAGGGAGAGAGACCCAGTACTTC. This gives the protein CASSSQGGRETQYF.